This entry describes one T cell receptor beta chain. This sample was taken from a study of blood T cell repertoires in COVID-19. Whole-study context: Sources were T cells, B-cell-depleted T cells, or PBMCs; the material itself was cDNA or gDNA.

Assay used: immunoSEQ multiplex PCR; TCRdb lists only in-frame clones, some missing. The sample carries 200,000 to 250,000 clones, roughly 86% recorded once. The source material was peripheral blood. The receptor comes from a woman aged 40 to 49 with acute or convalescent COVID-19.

CDR3 amino acids: CASSAAGARGTDTQYF. CDR3 bases: TGTGCCAGCAGCGCGGCGGGGGCCCGGGGCACAGATACGCAGTATTTT. The chain joins TRBV9 to TRBJ2-3; maybe TRBD2 (7 bases). Germline V gene lookup returns CDR1 SGDLS and CDR2 YYNGEE. CDR3 length: 16 amino acids. The V end was cut by 3 bases, the J end by 1 base, with 15 bases between.